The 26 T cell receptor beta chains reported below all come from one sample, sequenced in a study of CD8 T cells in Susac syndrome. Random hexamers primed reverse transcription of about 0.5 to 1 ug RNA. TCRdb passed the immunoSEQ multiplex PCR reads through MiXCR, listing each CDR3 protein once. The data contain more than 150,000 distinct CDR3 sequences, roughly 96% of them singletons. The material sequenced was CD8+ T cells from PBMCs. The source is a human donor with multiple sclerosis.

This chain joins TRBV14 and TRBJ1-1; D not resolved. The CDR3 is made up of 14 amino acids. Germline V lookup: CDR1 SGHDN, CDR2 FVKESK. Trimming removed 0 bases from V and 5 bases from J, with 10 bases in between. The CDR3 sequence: CASSQESGRTEAFF. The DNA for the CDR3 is TGTGCCAGCAGCCAAGAATCCGGCAGGACTGAAGCTTTCTTT.

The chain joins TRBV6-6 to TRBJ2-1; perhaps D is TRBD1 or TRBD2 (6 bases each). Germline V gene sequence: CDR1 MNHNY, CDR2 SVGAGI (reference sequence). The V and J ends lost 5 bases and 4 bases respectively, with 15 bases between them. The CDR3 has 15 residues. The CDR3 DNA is TGTGCCAGCAGTCCGACAGGAGGGCTATACAATGAGCAGTTCTTC. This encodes CASSPTGGLYNEQFF.

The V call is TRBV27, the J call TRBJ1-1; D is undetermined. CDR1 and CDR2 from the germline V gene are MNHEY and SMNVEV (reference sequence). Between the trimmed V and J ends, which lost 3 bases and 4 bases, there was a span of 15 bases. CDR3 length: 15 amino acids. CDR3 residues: CASSFRQTRSTEAFF. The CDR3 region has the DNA TGTGCCAGCAGTTTCCGCCAGACCCGGAGCACTGAAGCTTTCTTT.

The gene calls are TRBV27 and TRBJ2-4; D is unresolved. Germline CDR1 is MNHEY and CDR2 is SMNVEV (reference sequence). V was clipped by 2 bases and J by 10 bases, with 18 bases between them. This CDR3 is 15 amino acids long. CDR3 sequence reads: CASSLRQVLIQIQYF. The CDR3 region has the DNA TGTGCCAGCAGTTTACGGCAGGTCTTGATTCAAATTCAGTACTTC.

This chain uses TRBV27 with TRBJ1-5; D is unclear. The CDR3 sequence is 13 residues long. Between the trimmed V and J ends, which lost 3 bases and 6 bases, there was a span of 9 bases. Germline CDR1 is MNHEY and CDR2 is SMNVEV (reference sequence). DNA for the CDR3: TGTGCCAGCAGTTTTTACACTGGTCAGCCCCAGCATTTT. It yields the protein CASSFYTGQPQHF.

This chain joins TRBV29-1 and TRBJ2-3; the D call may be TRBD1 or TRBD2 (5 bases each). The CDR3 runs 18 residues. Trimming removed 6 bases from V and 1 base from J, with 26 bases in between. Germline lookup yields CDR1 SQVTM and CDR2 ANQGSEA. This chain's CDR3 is CSVCVLLGQGVRTDTQYF. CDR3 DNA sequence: TGCAGCGTCTGCGTTCTCCTGGGCCAGGGAGTCCGCACAGATACGCAGTATTTT.

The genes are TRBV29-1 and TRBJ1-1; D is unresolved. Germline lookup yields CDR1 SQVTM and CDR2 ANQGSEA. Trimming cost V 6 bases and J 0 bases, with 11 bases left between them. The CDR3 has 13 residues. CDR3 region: CSVGIHMNTEAFF. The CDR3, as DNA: TGCAGCGTGGGGATTCACATGAACACTGAAGCTTTCTTT. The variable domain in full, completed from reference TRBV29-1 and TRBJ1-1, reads SAVISQKPSRDICQRGTSLTIQCQVDSQVTMMFWYRQQPGQSLTLIATANQGSEATYESGFVIDKFPISRPNLTFSTLTVSNMSPEDSSIYLCSVGIHMNTEAFFGQGTRLTVV.

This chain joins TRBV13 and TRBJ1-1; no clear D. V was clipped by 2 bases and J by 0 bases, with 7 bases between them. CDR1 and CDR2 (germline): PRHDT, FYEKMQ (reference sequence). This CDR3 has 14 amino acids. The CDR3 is CASSLLPMNTEAFF. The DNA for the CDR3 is TGTGCCAGCAGCTTACTCCCGATGAACACTGAAGCTTTCTTT. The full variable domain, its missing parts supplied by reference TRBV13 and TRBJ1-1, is AAGVIQSPRHLIKEKRETATLKCYPIPRHDTVYWYQQGPGQDPQFLISFYEKMQSDKGSIPDRFSAQQFSDYHSELNMSSLELGDSALYFCASSLLPMNTEAFFGQGTRLTVV.

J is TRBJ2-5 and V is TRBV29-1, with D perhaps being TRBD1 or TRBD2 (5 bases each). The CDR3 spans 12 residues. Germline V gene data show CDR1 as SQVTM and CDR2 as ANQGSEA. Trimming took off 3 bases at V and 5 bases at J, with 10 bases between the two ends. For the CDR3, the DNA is TGCAGCGTTGATGATAGGGACGAGACCCAGTACTTC. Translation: CSVDDRDETQYF.

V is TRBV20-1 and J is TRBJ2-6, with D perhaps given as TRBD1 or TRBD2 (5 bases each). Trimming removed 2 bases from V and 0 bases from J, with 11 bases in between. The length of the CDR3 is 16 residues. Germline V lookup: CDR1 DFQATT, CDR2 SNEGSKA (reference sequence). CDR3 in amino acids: CSARRDRASGANVLTF. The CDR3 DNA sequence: TGCAGTGCTAGACGGGACCGAGCCTCTGGGGCCAACGTCCTGACTTTC.

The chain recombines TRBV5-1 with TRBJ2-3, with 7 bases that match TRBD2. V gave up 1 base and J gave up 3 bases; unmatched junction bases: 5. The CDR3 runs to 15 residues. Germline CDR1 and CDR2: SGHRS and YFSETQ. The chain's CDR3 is CASSLYERGTDTQYF. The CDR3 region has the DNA TGCGCCAGCAGCTTGTATGAGCGGGGTACAGATACGCAGTATTTT.

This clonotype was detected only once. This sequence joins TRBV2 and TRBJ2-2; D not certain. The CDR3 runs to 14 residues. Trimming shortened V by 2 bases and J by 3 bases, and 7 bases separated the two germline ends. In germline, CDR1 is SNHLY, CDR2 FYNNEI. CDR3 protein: CASSEYLHTGELFF. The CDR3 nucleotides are TGTGCCAGCAGTGAATATTTGCACACCGGGGAGCTGTTTTTT.

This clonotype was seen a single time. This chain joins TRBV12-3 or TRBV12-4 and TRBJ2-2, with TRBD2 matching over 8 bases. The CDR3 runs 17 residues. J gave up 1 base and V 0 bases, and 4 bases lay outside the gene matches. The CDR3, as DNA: TGTGCCAGCAGTTTAGCGATGCTAGCGGGGAACACCGGGGAGCTGTTTTTT. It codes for CASSLAMLAGNTGELFF.

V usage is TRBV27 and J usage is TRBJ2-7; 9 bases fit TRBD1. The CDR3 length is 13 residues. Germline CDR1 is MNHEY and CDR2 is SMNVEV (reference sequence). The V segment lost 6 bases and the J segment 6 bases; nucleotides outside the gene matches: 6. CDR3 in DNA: TGTGCCAGCAGCGCGGGGACAGGGTTCGAGCAGTACTTC. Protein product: CASSAGTGFEQYF.

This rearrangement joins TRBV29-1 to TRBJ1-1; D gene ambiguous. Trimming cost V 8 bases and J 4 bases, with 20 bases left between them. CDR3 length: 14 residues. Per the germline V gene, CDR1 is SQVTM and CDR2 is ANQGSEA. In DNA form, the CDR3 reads TGCAGCTACTTTATTCTGGGCTTGGGCACTGAAGCTTTCTTT. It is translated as CSYFILGLGTEAFF.

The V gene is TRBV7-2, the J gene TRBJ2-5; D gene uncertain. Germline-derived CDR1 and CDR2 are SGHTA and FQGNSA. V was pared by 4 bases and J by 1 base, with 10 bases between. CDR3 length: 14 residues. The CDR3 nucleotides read TGTGCCAGCAGCTCCGACCCCTCCCAAGAGACCCAGTACTTC. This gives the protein CASSSDPSQETQYF.

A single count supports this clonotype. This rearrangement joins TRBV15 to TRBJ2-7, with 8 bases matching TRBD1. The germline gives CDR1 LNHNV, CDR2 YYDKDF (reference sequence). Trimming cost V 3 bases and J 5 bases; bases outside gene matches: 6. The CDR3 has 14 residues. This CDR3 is CATSRRTGFHEQYV. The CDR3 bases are TGTGCCACCAGCAGGAGGACAGGGTTCCACGAGCAGTACGTC.

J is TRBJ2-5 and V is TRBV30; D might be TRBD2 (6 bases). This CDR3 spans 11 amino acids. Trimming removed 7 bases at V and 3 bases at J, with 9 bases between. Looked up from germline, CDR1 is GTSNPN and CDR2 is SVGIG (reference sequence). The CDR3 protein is CALWGEETQYF. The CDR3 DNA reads TGTGCCTTGTGGGGGGAAGAGACCCAGTACTTC. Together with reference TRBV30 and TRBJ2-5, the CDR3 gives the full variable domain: SQTIHQWPATLVQPVGSPLSLECTVEGTSNPNLYWYRQAAGRGLQLLFYSVGIGQISSEVPQNLSASRPQDRQFILSSKKLLLSDSGFYLCALWGEETQYFGPGTRLLVL.

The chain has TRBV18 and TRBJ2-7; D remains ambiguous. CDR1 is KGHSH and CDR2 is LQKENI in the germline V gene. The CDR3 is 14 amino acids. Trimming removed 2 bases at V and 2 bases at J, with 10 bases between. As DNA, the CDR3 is TGTGCCAGCTCACCAATTGACCGTCCCTACGAGCAGTACTTC. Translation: CASSPIDRPYEQYF.

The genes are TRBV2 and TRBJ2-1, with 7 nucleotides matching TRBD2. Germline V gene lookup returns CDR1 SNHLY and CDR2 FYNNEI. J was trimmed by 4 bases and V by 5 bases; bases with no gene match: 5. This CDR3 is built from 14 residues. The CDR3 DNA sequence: TGTGCCAGCAGTAACGGGGGGACGTACAATGAGCAGTTCTTC. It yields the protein CASSNGGTYNEQFF.

The CDR3 DNA sequence: TGCAGCGTGGGGGGAGACTTAGGGCAGGCGACCTATGGCTACACCTTC. It codes for CSVGGDLGQATYGYTF. The chain has TRBV29-1 and TRBJ1-2; tentative D call: TRBD1 (5 bases). Trimming cost V 6 bases and J 4 bases, with 24 bases left between them. The CDR3 length is 16 residues. Germline V gene lookup returns CDR1 SQVTM and CDR2 ANQGSEA.

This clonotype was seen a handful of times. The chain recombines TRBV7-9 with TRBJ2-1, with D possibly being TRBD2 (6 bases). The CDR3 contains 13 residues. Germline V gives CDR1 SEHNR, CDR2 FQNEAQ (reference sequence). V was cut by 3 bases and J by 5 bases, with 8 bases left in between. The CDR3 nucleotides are TGTGCCAGCAGCTTGGAGGGAAACAATGAGCAGTTCTTC. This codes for CASSLEGNNEQFF.

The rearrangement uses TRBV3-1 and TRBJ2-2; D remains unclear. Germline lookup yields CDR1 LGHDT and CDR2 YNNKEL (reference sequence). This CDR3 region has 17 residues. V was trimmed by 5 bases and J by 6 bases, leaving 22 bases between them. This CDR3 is CASSYSSLGNRAGELFF. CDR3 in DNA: TGTGCCAGCAGCTATTCAAGCCTGGGGAATAGGGCCGGGGAGCTGTTTTTT.

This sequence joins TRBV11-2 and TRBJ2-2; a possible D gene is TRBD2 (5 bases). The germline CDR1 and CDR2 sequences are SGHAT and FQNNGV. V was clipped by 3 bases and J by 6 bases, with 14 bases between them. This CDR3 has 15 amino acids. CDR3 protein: CASSLEAGSAGELFF. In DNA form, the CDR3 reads TGTGCCAGCAGCTTGGAGGCGGGTTCGGCCGGGGAGCTGTTTTTT.

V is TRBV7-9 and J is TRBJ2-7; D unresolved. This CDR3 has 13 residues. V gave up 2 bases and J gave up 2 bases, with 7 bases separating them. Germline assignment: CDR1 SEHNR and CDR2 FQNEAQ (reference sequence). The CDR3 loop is CASSLLDTYEQYV. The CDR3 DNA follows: TGTGCCAGCAGCTTACTAGATACCTACGAGCAGTACGTC.

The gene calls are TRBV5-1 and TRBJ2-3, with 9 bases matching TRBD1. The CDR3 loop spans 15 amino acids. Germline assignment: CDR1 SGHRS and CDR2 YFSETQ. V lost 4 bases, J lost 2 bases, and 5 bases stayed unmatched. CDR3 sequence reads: CASSPWDRDTDTQYF. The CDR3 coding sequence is TGCGCCAGCAGCCCCTGGGACAGGGACACAGATACGCAGTATTTT.